This T cell receptor (beta chain) was identified in a study of early T cells in non-severe SARS-CoV-2 infection. TCRdb ran MiXCR on the 5' RACE reads and lists one entry per CDR3 protein. The sample consists of fewer than 35,000 distinct CDR3 sequences, roughly 9.2% of them appearing once. The V gene's germline CDR1 is KGHSH and CDR2 LQKENI. The V gene end was trimmed by 6 bases and the J gene end by 2 bases; junction bases not matched to a gene: 10. CDR3 length: 16 amino acids. The specimen sequenced was whole blood. V is TRBV18 and J is TRBJ1-2; 9 bases agree with TRBD1. The receptor was derived from an adult who was a healthcare worker with PCR-confirmed SARS-CoV-2 infection or an uninfected control (not recorded which). The CDR3 DNA is TGTGCCAGCTCCCCTAACCTGGGGACAGGGAACTATGGCTACACCTTC. Its translation is CASSPNLGTGNYGYTF.